This T cell receptor beta chain appears in the sequencing data of a study of spatial heterogeneity in lung cancer. Study information: Detection of beta-chain sequences consistently exceeded that of alpha-chain sequences. For the average unique TCR and UMI combination, more than 8.5 occurrences appeared in raw reads.

This sample's time point: sample taken at primary tumor resection. Whole RNA from tumor, nontumor lung or frozen PBMC was sequenced unsorted. Untreated early-stage non-small cell lung cancer patients, roughly 72 in total, were the donors. Trimming took 1 base from V and 0 from J, leaving 11 bases between them. CDR1 is SGHDT and CDR2 is YYEEEE in the germline V gene. The CDR3 length is 16 residues. In the library, each TCR cDNA molecule bore its own unique molecular identifier. TCRdb re-called the 5' RACE reads with MiXCR, one entry per CDR3 protein. The table lists 5,500 to 8,000 distinct CDR3 sequences, roughly 5% of them singletons. This clonotype was observed many times.

V gene TRBV5-6 combines with J gene TRBJ2-1; D unresolved. This receptor was obtained from a female donor with early-stage non-small cell lung cancer. The source material was normal lung tissue next to the tumor, sampled at surgery. CDR3 amino acids: CASSLFMGSSYNEQFF. The CDR3 coding sequence is TGTGCCAGCAGCTTGTTTATGGGGTCCTCCTACAATGAGCAGTTCTTC.